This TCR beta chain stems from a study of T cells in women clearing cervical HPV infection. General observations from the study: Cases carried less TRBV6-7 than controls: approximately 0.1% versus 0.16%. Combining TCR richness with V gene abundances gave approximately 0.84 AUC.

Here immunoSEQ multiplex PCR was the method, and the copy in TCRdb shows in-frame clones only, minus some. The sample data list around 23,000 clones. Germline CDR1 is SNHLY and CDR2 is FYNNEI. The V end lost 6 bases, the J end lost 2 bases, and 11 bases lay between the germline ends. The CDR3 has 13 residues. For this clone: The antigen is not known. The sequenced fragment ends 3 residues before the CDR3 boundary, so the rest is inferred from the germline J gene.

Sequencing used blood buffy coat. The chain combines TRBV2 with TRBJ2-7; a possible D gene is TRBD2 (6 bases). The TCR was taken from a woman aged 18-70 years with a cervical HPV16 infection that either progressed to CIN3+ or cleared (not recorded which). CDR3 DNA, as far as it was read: TGTGCCAGCAGGACGGGGGACCCCTACGAG. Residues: CASRTGDPYE. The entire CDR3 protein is CASRTGDPYEQYF.